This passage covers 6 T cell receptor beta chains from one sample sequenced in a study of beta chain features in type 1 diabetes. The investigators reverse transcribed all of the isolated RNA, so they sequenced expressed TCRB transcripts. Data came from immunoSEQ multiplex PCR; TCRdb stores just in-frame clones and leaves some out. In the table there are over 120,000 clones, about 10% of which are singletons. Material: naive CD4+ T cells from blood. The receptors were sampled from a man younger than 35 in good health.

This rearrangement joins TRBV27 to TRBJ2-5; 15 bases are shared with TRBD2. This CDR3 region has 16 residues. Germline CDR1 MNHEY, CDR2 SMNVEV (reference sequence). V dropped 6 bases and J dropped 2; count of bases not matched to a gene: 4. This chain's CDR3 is CASRSGLAGGQETQYF. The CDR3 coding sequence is TGTGCCAGCAGGTCGGGACTAGCGGGGGGACAAGAGACCCAGTACTTC.

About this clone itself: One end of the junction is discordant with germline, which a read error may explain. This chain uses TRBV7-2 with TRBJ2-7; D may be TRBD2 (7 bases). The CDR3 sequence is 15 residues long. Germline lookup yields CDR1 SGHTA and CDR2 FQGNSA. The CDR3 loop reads CASNLGGGPTYEQYF. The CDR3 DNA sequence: TGTGCCAGCAACTTAGGGGGGGGACCTACCTACGAGCAGTACTTC.

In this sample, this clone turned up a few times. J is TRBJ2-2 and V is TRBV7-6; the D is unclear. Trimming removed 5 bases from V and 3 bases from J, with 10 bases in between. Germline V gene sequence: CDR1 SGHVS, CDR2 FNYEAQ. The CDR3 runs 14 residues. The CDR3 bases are TGTGCCAGCAGCGTGCCGCAGGACACCGGGGAGCTGTTTTTT. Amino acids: CASSVPQDTGELFF.

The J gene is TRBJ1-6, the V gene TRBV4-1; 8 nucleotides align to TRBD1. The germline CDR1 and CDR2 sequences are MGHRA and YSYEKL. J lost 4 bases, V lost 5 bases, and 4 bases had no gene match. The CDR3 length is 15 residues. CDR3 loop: CASSGRTGYNSPLHF. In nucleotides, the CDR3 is TGCGCCAGCAGCGGACGGACAGGGTATAATTCACCCCTCCACTTT.

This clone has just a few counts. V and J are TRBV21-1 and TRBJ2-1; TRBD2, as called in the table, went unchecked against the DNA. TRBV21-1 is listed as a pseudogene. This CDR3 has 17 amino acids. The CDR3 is CASSKGLAGGQYNEQFF. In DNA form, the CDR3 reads TGTGCCAGCAGCAAAGGGTTAGCGGGGGGGCAATACAATGAGCAGTTCTTC.

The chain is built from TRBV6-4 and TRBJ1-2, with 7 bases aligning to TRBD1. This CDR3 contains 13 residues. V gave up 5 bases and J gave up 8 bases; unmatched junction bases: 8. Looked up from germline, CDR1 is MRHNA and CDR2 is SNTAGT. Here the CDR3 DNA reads TGTGCCAGCAGTCACCACAGGGGTGAGGGCTACACCTTC. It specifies CASSHHRGEGYTF.